The rows below give T cell receptor beta chains drawn from one sample of a study of cytomegalovirus exposure and HLA in healthy donors. The data were produced by immunoSEQ multiplex PCR, yet TCRdb's version contains in-frame clones alone and is incomplete. The data show about 120,000 clones, around 85% seen once. The source material was PBMCs. These receptors all stem from a woman aged 25 to 39 in good health and CMV-seronegative. CDR3s include the opening cysteine and the closing phenylalanine or tryptophan. Fields, in order: clone size, D gene, J gene, V gene, CDR3 DNA, CDR3 protein. The D gene is left open where the match is weak. For some rows the clone size is stated as once, few or many, or as a class when expanded; others skip it.

>NA|TRBD2|TRBJ2-5|TRBV15
TGTGCCACCAGCAGTCCTCCCGGGAGGGATCAAGAGACCCAGTACTTC
CATSSPPGRDQETQYF
>NA|TRBD2|TRBJ2-7|TRBV9
TGTGCCAGCAGCGCCGGGACTAGCGGGGGGGGACTAGGACACTTC
CASSAGTSGGGLGHF
>NA|TRBD2|TRBJ2-7|TRBV4-1
TGCGCCAGCAGCCAAGGCAACCTTGGGCCGCGGGGGGTCTCTTACGAGCAGTACTTC
CASSQGNLGPRGVSYEQYF
>NA|NA|TRBJ2-7|TRBV7-9
TGTGCCAGCAGCTCCACCTACGAGCAGTACTTC
CASSSTYEQYF
>NA|NA|TRBJ1-2|TRBV27
TGTGCCAGCGGGAGGGTCGGGTATGGCTACACCTTC
CASGRVGYGYTF
>once|NA|TRBJ1-5|TRBV25-1
TGTGCCAGCAGTGAATGGGGAGGGGGGCTAGTAAACAATCAGCCCCAGCATTTT
CASSEWGGGLVNNQPQHF
>NA|NA|TRBJ1-1|TRBV1
TGCACCAGCAGCCAAGCAGGGGGCGCCGAAGCTTTCTTT
CTSSQAGGAEAFF
>NA|TRBD2|TRBJ2-2|TRBV10-3
TGTGCCATCAGTGAGGCGGGACTAGCGGGGGAGGAAAACACCGGGGAGCTGTTTTTT
CAISEAGLAGEENTGELFF
>NA|NA|TRBJ1-1|TRBV29-1
TGCAGCGTTGAAGATCATGTTGAAGCTTTCTTT
CSVEDHVEAFF
>NA|NA|TRBJ2-6|TRBV11-3
TGTGCCAGCAGCATGGCGGGACCCTTGGCTGGGGCCAACGTCCTGACTTTC
CASSMAGPLAGANVLTF
>NA|NA|TRBJ2-7|TRBV18
TGTGCCAGCTCTCAGGCAGGGTCCTACGAGCAGTACTTC
CASSQAGSYEQYF
>NA|TRBD1|TRBJ1-4|TRBV2
TGTGCCAGCAACGGTGTGGGGACAGGTAGTGAAAAACTGTTTTTT
CASNGVGTGSEKLFF
>once|TRBD1|TRBJ1-1|TRBV27
TGTGCCAGCAGTCTAAGACAGGGGCAAGGGAACACTGAAGCTTTCTTT
CASSLRQGQGNTEAFF
>NA|NA|TRBJ2-2|TRBV4-3
TGCGCCAGCAGCCCAGAATGGAGGGGCGGAACCCTAACCGGGGAGCTGTTTTTT
CASSPEWRGGTLTGELFF
>NA|TRBD2|TRBJ2-1|TRBV5-1
TGCGCCAGCAGCCTCCGGCCTAGCGGTGACAATGAGCAGTTCTTC
CASSLRPSGDNEQFF